The 14 T cell receptor beta chains presented below share a single source sample, sequenced in a study of T cell clones after liver transplantation (dated 2019 in TCRdb). To prepare the library, the immunoSEQ multiplex PCR assay was applied. TCRdb re-hosts the immuneACCESS table, in-frame sequences only. Its copies lack some clones; in the studies checked, an unresolved V gene accounts for under half of them, and the cause for the rest is not known. Here the sample has 6,000 or so clones; approximately 84% occur a single time. Approximately 40% of the sample belongs to the ten largest clones. The sample's time point label, decoded: pre-transplant. This material consisted of CD8+ T cells from blood, taken before liver transplant. These receptors were collected from a human donor who received a liver transplant.

Only a few counts were recorded for this clone. The V call is TRBV27, the J call TRBJ1-2; D is unclear. Trimming removed 3 bases from V and 5 bases from J, with 25 bases in between. CDR3 length equals 18 residues. Germline CDR1 MNHEY, CDR2 SMNVEV (reference sequence). CDR3 protein: CASSFTPLLQVDLYGYTF. CDR3 DNA sequence: TGTGCCAGCAGTTTCACCCCCCTCTTGCAGGTAGACCTTTATGGCTACACCTTC.

In the case of this clone: This sequence may be a read error, since a much larger clone differs from it by one base. The identical CDR3 is also encoded by other nucleotide sequences in the sample. The chain links TRBV2 to TRBJ2-5; D not certain. Germline assignment: CDR1 SNHLY and CDR2 FYNNEI. This CDR3 is built from 13 residues. CDR3 amino acids: CASSRLYQETQYF. CDR3 sequence (DNA): TGTGCCAGCAGTCGCCTGTACCAAGAGACCCAATACTTC.

The chain couples TRBV7-6 to TRBJ2-5; TRBD1 or TRBD2 may be the D gene (6 bases each). The CDR3 is 13 amino acids. Trimming shortened V by 4 bases and J by 13 bases, and 19 bases separated the two germline ends. Per the germline V gene, CDR1 is SGHVS and CDR2 is FNYEAQ. The CDR3 DNA reads as TGTGCCAGCAGCTCATTATTACGGGGGCTCGCGTACTTC. Its protein is CASSSLLRGLAYF.

The chain links TRBV5-5 to TRBJ2-3; D possibly corresponds to TRBD2 (5 bases). The length of the CDR3 is 15 residues. Germline CDR1 is SGHKS and CDR2 is YYEKEE (reference sequence). V lost 0 bases and J 2 bases, leaving 10 bases between the germline ends. CDR3 amino acids: CASSLEDFLTDTQYF. The CDR3 DNA sequence: TGTGCCAGCAGCTTGGAGGACTTTCTCACAGATACGCAGTATTTT.

The chain employs TRBV19 and TRBJ1-6; tentative D call: TRBD1 (6 bases). The CDR3 runs 13 residues. The V gene lost 6 bases and the J gene lost 9 bases, with 12 bases spanning the gap. Germline loops: CDR1 LNHDA, CDR2 SQIVND (reference sequence). The CDR3 sequence: CASRRDTLSPLHF. CDR3 in DNA: TGTGCCAGTAGGCGGGACACCCTTTCACCCCTCCACTTT.

The DNA for the CDR3 is TGTGCCAGCAGTGGCCGGAATTACAATGAGCAGTTCTTC. Translation: CASSGRNYNEQFF. The rearrangement links TRBV25-1 to TRBJ2-1; D is unclear. CDR1 and CDR2 from the germline V gene are MGHDK and SYGVNS. Trimming left V 4 bases short and J 4 bases short, with 8 bases between. The CDR3 has 13 amino acids.

This clone is medium-sized in the sample. V usage is TRBV6-1 and J usage is TRBJ2-1; D is unclear. Looked up from germline, CDR1 is MNHNS and CDR2 is SASEGT. This CDR3 spans 12 amino acids. The V and J ends lost 10 bases and 6 bases respectively, with 13 bases between them. The DNA for the CDR3 is TGTGCCACCAAGGCCCCGGGCAATGAGCAGTTCTTC. Protein sequence: CATKAPGNEQFF.

CDR3 sequence reads: CASSQTGGGGIDYEQYF. The CDR3, as DNA: TGTGCCAGCAGCCAAACAGGGGGAGGGGGAATTGACTACGAGCAGTACTTC. This chain uses TRBV4-2 with TRBJ2-7, with D possibly TRBD1 on 8 matching bases. The CDR3 has 17 residues. Deletions cut 2 bases from V and 3 bases from J, with 20 bases between. Germline V gene sequence: CDR1 LGHNA, CDR2 YNFKEQ.

In DNA, the CDR3 is TGTGCCAGCAGCCAGGGGGGGGGCTCTGTGAACACTGAAGCTTTCTTT. Residues: CASSQGGGSVNTEAFF. The V gene is TRBV4-2, the J gene TRBJ1-1, with D maybe TRBD1 (6 bases). This CDR3 has 16 amino acids. CDR1 and CDR2 (germline): LGHNA, YNFKEQ. V lost 3 bases, J lost 0 bases, and 14 bases lay in between.

V and J are TRBV11-2 and TRBJ2-7; maybe TRBD2 (6 bases). Germline values: CDR1 SGHAT, CDR2 FQNNGV. This CDR3 has 12 residues. The V and J ends lost 1 base and 6 bases respectively, with 7 bases between them. CDR3 residues: CASSLGDSEQYF. CDR3 nucleotide sequence: TGTGCCAGCAGCTTAGGGGACTCCGAGCAGTACTTC.

The chain is built from TRBV7-9 and TRBJ1-1; D is ambiguous. CDR3 size: 11 residues. V was trimmed by 4 bases and J by 7 bases, leaving 7 bases between them. CDR1 and CDR2 from the germline V gene are SEHNR and FQNEAQ (reference sequence). In DNA, the CDR3 is TGTGCCAGCAGCTCTTCGATTGAAGCTTTCTTT. Translation gives CASSSSIEAFF.

This chain links TRBV29-1 with TRBJ2-7, with 9 nucleotides matching TRBD1. V lost 2 bases to trimming and J lost 1 base; unmatched junction nucleotides: 3. The CDR3 sequence is 14 residues long. The germline V gene has CDR1 SQVTM and CDR2 ANQGSEA. The CDR3 bases are TGCAGCGTTGAACTGACAGGGGGTTCCTACGAGCAGTACTTC. Residues: CSVELTGGSYEQYF.

The chain uses TRBV4-3 and TRBJ1-4; D not certain. This CDR3 contains 16 residues. Germline V gene lookup returns CDR1 LGHNA and CDR2 YSLEER. V shed 0 bases and J shed 4 bases, with 12 bases lying between them. The CDR3: CASSQDGEGVNEKLFF. In DNA form, the CDR3 reads TGCGCCAGCAGCCAAGATGGAGAGGGCGTTAATGAAAAACTGTTTTTT.

The chain is built from TRBV11-2 and TRBJ1-6; D is unclear. The germline CDR1 and CDR2 sequences are SGHAT and FQNNGV. Between the trimmed V and J ends, which lost 2 bases and 8 bases, there was a span of 10 bases. The CDR3 spans 14 residues. CDR3 loop: CASSLWAFDSPLHF. DNA of the CDR3: TGTGCCAGCAGCTTATGGGCTTTTGATTCACCCCTCCACTTT.